The 25 T cell receptor beta chains reported below all come from one sample, sequenced in a study of blood T cell repertoires in COVID-19. Generated by immunoSEQ multiplex PCR, the TCRdb table keeps only in-frame clones and is missing some. Here the sample spans 170,000 or so clones, around 83% being singletons. Sequencing used peripheral blood. These receptors all come from a man aged 50-60 years with active or convalescent COVID-19.

J is TRBJ1-2 and V is TRBV7-2, with 12 bases matching TRBD1. With V trimmed by 6 bases and J by 3 bases, 5 bases remained unmatched. Germline V CDR1 and CDR2: SGHTA, FQGNSA. The CDR3 has 15 amino acids. CDR3 region: CASSRDRGLDYGYTF. The CDR3 bases are TGTGCCAGCAGTAGGGACAGGGGGCTAGACTATGGCTACACCTTC.

The chain links TRBV6-6 to TRBJ1-5, with 9 bases matching TRBD1. This CDR3 is built from 16 residues. V trimming: 9 bases; J trimming: 3 bases; junction bases outside the gene matches: 12. Germline assignment: CDR1 MNHNY and CDR2 SVGAGI (reference sequence). The CDR3 loop reads CASENRGLTSNQPQHF. The CDR3 bases are TGTGCCAGTGAAAACAGGGGGCTAACCTCCAATCAGCCCCAGCATTTT.

The chain recombines TRBV9 with TRBJ2-3; TRBD1 is a possible D gene (5 bases). Germline V lookup: CDR1 SGDLS, CDR2 YYNGEE. The CDR3 has 17 residues. The V gene lost 3 bases and the J gene lost 1 base, with 18 bases spanning the gap. The CDR3 sequence is CASSGEDHRTRTDTQYF. CDR3 sequence (DNA): TGTGCCAGCAGCGGCGAGGACCACAGGACACGCACAGATACGCAGTATTTT.

This chain links TRBV3-1 (or the pseudogene TRBV3-2) with TRBJ1-1; D is undetermined. The CDR3 has 15 residues. Between the trimmed V and J ends, which lost 1 base and 0 bases, there was a span of 9 bases. The germline CDR1 and CDR2 sequences are LGHDT and YNNKEL (reference sequence). The CDR3 protein is CASSQASVMNTEAFF. CDR3 in DNA: TGTGCCAGCAGCCAAGCATCAGTCATGAACACTGAAGCTTTCTTT.

The chain joins TRBV7-3 to TRBJ2-1; weak D call: TRBD2 (6 bases). Germline V gene sequence: CDR1 SGHTA, CDR2 FQGTGA. This CDR3 region has 14 residues. Trimming cost V 4 bases and J 3 bases, with 10 bases left between them. The CDR3 coding sequence is TGTGCCAGCAGCTCCGGGACTTACTACAATGAGCAGTTCTTC. Amino acids: CASSSGTYYNEQFF.

The chain employs TRBV7-9 and TRBJ2-6, with 8 bases identical to TRBD1. V lost 5 bases to trimming and J lost 0 bases; unmatched junction nucleotides: 9. The CDR3 has 18 amino acids. Germline lookup yields CDR1 SEHNR and CDR2 FQNEAQ (reference sequence). CDR3 sequence (DNA): TGTGCCAGCAGCCCAGTCACAGGGGGGATCTCTGGGGCCAACGTCCTGACTTTC. Its protein is CASSPVTGGISGANVLTF.

The chain is built from TRBV2 and TRBJ1-1, with D unresolved. CDR3 length equals 15 residues. CDR1 is SNHLY, CDR2 FYNNEI, per germline. V lost 7 bases and J lost 0, with 15 bases in between. The CDR3 DNA follows: TGTGCCAGCATACTAAGGGAGGCGATGAACACTGAAGCTTTCTTT. Protein sequence: CASILREAMNTEAFF.

The chain uses TRBV18 and TRBJ2-3; TRBD2 agrees at 9 bases. The germline V gene encodes CDR1 KGHSH and CDR2 LQKENI. Trimming at V came to 1 base and at J to 4 bases, leaving 9 bases not matched to a gene. This CDR3 spans 17 amino acids. CDR3 nucleotide sequence: TGTGCCAGCTCACCACTATGGGCGGGAGGGCCCCCAGATACGCAGTATTTT. It specifies CASSPLWAGGPPDTQYF.

This sequence joins TRBV7-3 and TRBJ2-1, with 9 nucleotides matching TRBD1. After removal of 5 bases from V and 4 bases from J, the junction contained 6 bases not matched to a gene. The CDR3 covers 15 residues. Germline CDR1 SGHTA, CDR2 FQGTGA. CDR3 sequence: CASSKGQGLYNEQFF. The CDR3 region has the DNA TGTGCCAGCAGCAAAGGACAGGGGTTGTACAATGAGCAGTTCTTC.

This clone appeared a single time. V usage is TRBV6-5 and J usage is TRBJ2-2; possibly TRBD2 for D (5 bases). The CDR3 contains 12 residues. V was pared by 7 bases and J by 6 bases, with 9 bases between. Germline V gene data show CDR1 as MNHEY and CDR2 as SVGAGI. The CDR3 coding sequence is TGTGCCAGCATCACGGAGGCCGGGGAGCTGTTTTTT. Its protein product is CASITEAGELFF.

This clone appeared a few times. V is TRBV7-4 and J is TRBJ1-5; a possible D gene is TRBD1 (5 bases). The CDR3 loop spans 13 amino acids. V dropped 9 bases and J dropped 3 bases, with 12 bases sitting between them. Germline values: CDR1 SGHVT, CDR2 SQSDAQ. CDR3 sequence reads: CASRGLPNQPQHF. CDR3 nucleotide sequence: TGTGCCAGTAGGGGCTTACCCAATCAGCCCCAGCATTTT. The whole variable domain, remainder taken from reference TRBV7-4 and TRBJ1-5, is GAGVSQSPRYKVAKRGRDVALRCDSISGHVTLYWYRQTLGQGSEVLTYSQSDAQRDKSGRPSGRFSAERPERSVSTLKIQRTEQGDSAVYLCASRGLPNQPQHFGDGTRLSIL.

The V call is TRBV2, the J call TRBJ2-7; 7 positions match TRBD2. Germline CDR1 is SNHLY and CDR2 is FYNNEI. The CDR3 length is 13 residues. Unmatched junction bases numbered 3, after V lost 7 bases and J lost 0 bases. The CDR3 DNA is TGTGCCAGCAAAGGCGGGAGCTCCTACGAGCAGTACTTC. Protein sequence: CASKGGSSYEQYF.

The rearrangement uses TRBV6-5 and TRBJ2-1, with a tentative D call TRBD1 (5 bases). The germline gives CDR1 MNHEY, CDR2 SVGAGI. This CDR3 is 15 amino acids long. The V gene lost 6 bases and the J gene lost 7 bases, with 19 bases spanning the gap. CDR3 coding DNA: TGTGCCAGCAGAACGGACATGCCGACGTCGAATGAGCAGTTCTTC. It translates to CASRTDMPTSNEQFF.

A single count supports this clone. The J gene is TRBJ1-2, the V gene TRBV7-3; 8 bases match TRBD1. Per germline, CDR1 SGHTA and CDR2 FQGTGA. This CDR3 has 13 amino acids. With 2 bases clipped from V and 4 bases from J, the junction kept 0 bases outside the gene matches. The CDR3 loop reads CASSLDRGYGYTF. The CDR3 DNA follows: TGTGCCAGCAGCTTAGACAGGGGCTATGGCTACACCTTC. The whole variable domain, filled in from reference TRBV7-3 and TRBJ1-2, reads GAGVSQTPSNKVTEKGKYVELRCDPISGHTALYWYRQSLGQGPEFLIYFQGTGAADDSGLPNDRFFAVRPEGSVSTLKIQRTERGDSAVYLCASSLDRGYGYTFGSGTRLTVV.

This rearrangement joins TRBV6-1 to TRBJ1-1, with D possibly TRBD1 on 5 matching bases. CDR1 and CDR2 (germline): MNHNS, SASEGT. The V end was cut by 3 bases, the J end by 10 bases, with 12 bases between. This CDR3 has 12 residues. The CDR3 here is CASSEWQGGAFF. CDR3 sequence (DNA): TGTGCCAGCAGTGAGTGGCAGGGTGGAGCTTTCTTT.

This chain connects TRBV19 to TRBJ1-5, with a tentative D call TRBD1 (6 bases). CDR3 length equals 15 residues. V shed 6 bases and J shed 6 bases, with 18 bases lying between them. Germline CDR1 and CDR2: LNHDA and SQIVND (reference sequence). The CDR3 DNA sequence: TGTGCCAGTAGATCCTTGGTGGGGGCTATTCAGCCCCAGCATTTT. Translated, it gives CASRSLVGAIQPQHF.

The rearrangement joins TRBV14 to TRBJ2-7; TRBD2 matches 7 bases. The CDR3 totals 16 residues. Losses at the gene ends were 0 bases for V and 3 bases for J; bases not matched to a gene: 8. CDR1 SGHDN and CDR2 FVKESK come from the germline V gene. The CDR3 nucleotides are TGTGCCAGCAGCCAAGATGTAGGACTAGGACTCTACGAGCAGTACTTC. This gives the protein CASSQDVGLGLYEQYF.

The genes are TRBV27 and TRBJ1-2, with TRBD1 matching over 10 bases. This CDR3 spans 13 amino acids. The germline V gene encodes CDR1 MNHEY and CDR2 SMNVEV (reference sequence). After removal of 5 bases from V and 4 bases from J, the junction contained 1 base not matched to a gene. The CDR3 loop is CASSRDRGYGYTF. The CDR3 DNA sequence: TGTGCCAGCAGTCGGGACAGGGGCTATGGCTACACCTTC.

The V call is TRBV7-2, the J call TRBJ1-5; no reliable D call. Germline CDR1 SGHTA, CDR2 FQGNSA. This CDR3 spans 14 amino acids. V was clipped by 4 bases and J by 6 bases, with 13 bases between them. CDR3 sequence reads: CASSSETIRQPQHF. The CDR3 DNA sequence: TGTGCCAGCAGCTCCGAGACAATCCGTCAGCCCCAGCATTTT. Looking up the rest from reference TRBV7-2 and TRBJ1-5 gives the full variable domain: GAGVSQSPSNKVTEKGKDVELRCDPISGHTALYWYRQSLGQGLEFLIYFQGNSAPDKSGLPSDRFSAERTGGSVSTLTIQRTQQEDSAVYLCASSSETIRQPQHFGDGTRLSIL.

The CDR3 sequence is CASSRGGGQPQHF. The CDR3 DNA sequence: TGTGCCAGTAGTAGGGGGGGTGGGCAGCCCCAGCATTTT. The V call is TRBV19, the J call TRBJ1-5; D is perhaps TRBD1 (5 bases). Trimming left V 4 bases short and J 7 bases short, with 11 bases between. The CDR3 covers 13 residues. The V gene's germline CDR1 is LNHDA and CDR2 SQIVND (reference sequence).

The V call is TRBV5-4, the J call TRBJ2-2; D unclear. Germline loops: CDR1 SGHNT, CDR2 YYREEE (reference sequence). V was shortened by 0 bases and J by 5 bases, with 5 bases between the two germline ends. This CDR3 comprises 13 residues. The CDR3 bases are TGTGCCAGCAGCTTGGCACAGACCGGGGAGCTGTTTTTT. Translation gives CASSLAQTGELFF.

The chain employs TRBV6-5 and TRBJ2-5, with no clear D. CDR1 and CDR2 (germline): MNHEY, SVGAGI. The V end was cut by 0 bases, the J end by 5 bases, with 13 bases between. The CDR3 length is 15 residues. DNA for the CDR3: TGTGCCAGCAGTTACTCGGTGCTATTGATGGAGACCCAGTACTTC. This codes for CASSYSVLLMETQYF.

The V call is TRBV2, the J call TRBJ1-5; 7 bases map to TRBD1. Trimming took 6 bases from V and 5 from J; bases not matched to a gene: 7. The germline V gene encodes CDR1 SNHLY and CDR2 FYNNEI. The CDR3 spans 14 residues. CDR3: CASSDKGAYQPQHF. CDR3 sequence (DNA): TGTGCCAGCAGCGATAAGGGGGCCTATCAGCCCCAGCATTTT.

There are a few counts of this clone. In nucleotides, the CDR3 is TGTGCCAGTAGGAGGCAGGGGGCGTTGGTAAACACCATATATTTT. Its translation is CASRRQGALVNTIYF. V usage is TRBV19 and J usage is TRBJ1-3; 8 bases match TRBD1. V trimming: 6 bases; J trimming: 6 bases; junction bases outside the gene matches: 10. CDR3 length equals 15 residues. Per germline, CDR1 LNHDA and CDR2 SQIVND (reference sequence).

The chain is built from TRBV5-8 and TRBJ1-2, with a possible D match to TRBD1 (5 bases). Germline CDR1 is SGHTS and CDR2 is YDEGEE. V was cut by 0 bases and J by 1 base, with 10 bases left in between. The CDR3 runs 15 residues. As DNA, the CDR3 is TGTGCCAGCAGCTTGGCCGACAGCTATAACTATGGCTACACCTTC. It translates to CASSLADSYNYGYTF.